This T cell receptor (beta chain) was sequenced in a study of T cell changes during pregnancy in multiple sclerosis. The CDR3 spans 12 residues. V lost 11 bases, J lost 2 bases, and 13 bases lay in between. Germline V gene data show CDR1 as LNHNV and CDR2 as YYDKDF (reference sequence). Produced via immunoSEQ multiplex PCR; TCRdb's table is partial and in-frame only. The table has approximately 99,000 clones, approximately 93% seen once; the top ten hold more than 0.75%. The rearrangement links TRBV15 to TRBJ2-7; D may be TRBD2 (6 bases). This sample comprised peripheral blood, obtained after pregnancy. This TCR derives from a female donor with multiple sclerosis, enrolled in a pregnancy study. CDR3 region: CAVGGVAYEQYF. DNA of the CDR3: TGTGCCGTTGGCGGGGTAGCCTACGAGCAGTACTTC.